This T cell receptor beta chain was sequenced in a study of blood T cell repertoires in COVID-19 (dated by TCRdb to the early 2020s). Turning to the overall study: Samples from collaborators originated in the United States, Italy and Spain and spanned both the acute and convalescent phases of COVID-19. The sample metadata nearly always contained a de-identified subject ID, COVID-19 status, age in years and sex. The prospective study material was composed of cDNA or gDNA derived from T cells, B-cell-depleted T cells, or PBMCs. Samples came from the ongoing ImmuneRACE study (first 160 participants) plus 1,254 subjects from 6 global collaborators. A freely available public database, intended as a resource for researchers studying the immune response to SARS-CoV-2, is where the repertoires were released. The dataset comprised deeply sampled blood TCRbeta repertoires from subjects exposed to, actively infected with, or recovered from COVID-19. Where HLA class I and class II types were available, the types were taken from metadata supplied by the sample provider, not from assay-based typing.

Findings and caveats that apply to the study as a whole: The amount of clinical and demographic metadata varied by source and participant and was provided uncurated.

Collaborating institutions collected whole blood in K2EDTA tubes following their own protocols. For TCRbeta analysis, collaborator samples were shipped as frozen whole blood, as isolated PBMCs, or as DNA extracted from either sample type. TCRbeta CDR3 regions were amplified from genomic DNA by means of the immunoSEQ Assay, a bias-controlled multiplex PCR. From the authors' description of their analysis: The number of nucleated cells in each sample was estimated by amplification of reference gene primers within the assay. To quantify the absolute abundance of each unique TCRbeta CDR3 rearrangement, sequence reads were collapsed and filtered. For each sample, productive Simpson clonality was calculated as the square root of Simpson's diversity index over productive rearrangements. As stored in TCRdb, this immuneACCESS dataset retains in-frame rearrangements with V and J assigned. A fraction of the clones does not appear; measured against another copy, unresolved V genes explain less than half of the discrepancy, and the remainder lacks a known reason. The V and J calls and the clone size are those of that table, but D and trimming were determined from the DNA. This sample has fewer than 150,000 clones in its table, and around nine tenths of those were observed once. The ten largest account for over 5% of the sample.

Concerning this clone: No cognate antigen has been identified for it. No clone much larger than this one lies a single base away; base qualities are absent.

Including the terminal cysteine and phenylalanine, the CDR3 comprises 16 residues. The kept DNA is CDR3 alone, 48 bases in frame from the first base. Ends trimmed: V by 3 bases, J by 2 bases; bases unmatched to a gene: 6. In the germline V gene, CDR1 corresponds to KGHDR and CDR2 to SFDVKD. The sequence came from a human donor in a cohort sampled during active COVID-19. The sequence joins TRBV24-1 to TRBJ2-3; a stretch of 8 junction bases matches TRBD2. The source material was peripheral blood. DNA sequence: TGTGCCACCAGTGATAGGTGGACTAGCAACACAGATACGCAGTATTTT. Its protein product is CATSDRWTSNTDTQYF.